This TCR beta chain was sequenced in a study of spatial heterogeneity in lung cancer. Study at large: Raw reads contained each unique TCR and UMI combination more than ten times on average.

Deletions cut 0 bases from V and 0 bases from J, with 9 bases between. Germline CDR1 reads SGHRS; CDR2 reads YFSETQ. This CDR3 contains 15 residues. TCRdb passed the 5' RACE reads through MiXCR, listing each CDR3 protein once. The sample gives roughly 4,800 distinct CDR3 sequences, approximately 16% of which show up once; 20% to 25% is in the top ten. This sample's time point: sample taken at primary tumor resection. Unsorted whole RNA samples from tumor, nontumor lung or frozen PBMC were sequenced. Around 68 TRACERx patients with early, untreated non-small cell lung cancer donated samples. The sequence was obtained from a male donor with early-stage non-small cell lung cancer. The V call is TRBV5-1, the J call TRBJ2-5; a possible D gene is TRBD2 (5 bases). This specimen consisted of normal lung tissue next to the tumor, obtained at surgery. CDR3 in DNA: TGCGCCAGCAGCTTGGTCCCGGGGAACCAAGAGACCCAGTACTTC. This encodes CASSLVPGNQETQYF.